This T cell receptor beta chain was captured by sequencing in a study of CD8+ T cells in alopecia areata. The treatment was: oral pan-JAK inhibitor, 5-10 mg twice daily. TCR sequencing used cDNA made by reverse transcription of extracted RNA. The table came from immunoSEQ multiplex PCR; TCRdb's copy has only in-frame clones and leaves some out. The repertoire includes under 200,000 clones, roughly 60% of them detected once, and over 12% sits in the top ten. Trimming pared 4 bases from V and 5 bases from J, leaving 8 bases between. The CDR3 covers 11 residues. CDR1 and CDR2 from the germline V gene are SQVTM and ANQGSEA.

This sequence joins TRBV29-1 and TRBJ1-2; D not certain. The origin of this receptor is a human donor with alopecia areata. This specimen was CD4+ T cells sorted from blood, taken at week 24, from a patient treated with tofacitinib. The CDR3 spells CSVGATYGYTF. CDR3 nucleotides: TGCAGCGTTGGGGCGACATATGGCTACACCTTC.